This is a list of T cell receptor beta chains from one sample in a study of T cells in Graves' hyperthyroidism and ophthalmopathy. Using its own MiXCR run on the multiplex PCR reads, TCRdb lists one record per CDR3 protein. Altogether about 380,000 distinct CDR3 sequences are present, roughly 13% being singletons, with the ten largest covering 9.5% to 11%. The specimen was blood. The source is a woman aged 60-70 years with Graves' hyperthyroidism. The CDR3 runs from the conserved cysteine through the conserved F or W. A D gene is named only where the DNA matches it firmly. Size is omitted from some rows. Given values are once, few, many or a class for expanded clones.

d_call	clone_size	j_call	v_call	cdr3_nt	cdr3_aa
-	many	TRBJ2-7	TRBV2	TGTGCCAGCGGGGCAGGCCCCTACGAGCAGTACTTC	CASGAGPYEQYF
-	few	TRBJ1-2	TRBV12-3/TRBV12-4	TGTGCCAGCAGTTTGACTGTTGGTGGCTACACCTTC	CASSLTVGGYTF
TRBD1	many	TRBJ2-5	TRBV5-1	TGCGCCAGCAGCTGGGACAGGCAAGAGACCCAGTACTTC	CASSWDRQETQYF
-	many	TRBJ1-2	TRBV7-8	TGTGCCAGCAGCTTATTGAGCTCCGGGGGTACCACCTATGGCTACACCTTC	CASSLLSSGGTTYGYTF
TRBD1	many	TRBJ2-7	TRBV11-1	TGTGCCAGCAGCTCCGGGACAGGGGCATCCTACGAGCAGTACTTC	CASSSGTGASYEQYF
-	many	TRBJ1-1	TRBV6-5	TGTGCCAGCAGTTACTCGGGAGGGGCCGGCACTGAAGCTTTCTTT	CASSYSGGAGTEAFF
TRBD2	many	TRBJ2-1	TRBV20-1	TGCAGTGCTAGAGATCTCAGGACTAGCGGGACCTACAATGAGCAGTTCTTC	CSARDLRTSGTYNEQFF
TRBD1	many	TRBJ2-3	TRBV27	TGTGCCAGCAGTTTATCGACAGGGGGCGCCTCAGATACGCAGTATTTT	CASSLSTGGASDTQYF
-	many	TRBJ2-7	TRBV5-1	TGCGCCAGCAGCTTGAGGCCGGCGGTATCCTACGAGCAGTACTTC	CASSLRPAVSYEQYF
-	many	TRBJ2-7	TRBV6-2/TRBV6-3	TGTGCCAGCAGTTACCGTCGAGCGTTAGACGAGCAGTACTTC	CASSYRRALDEQYF
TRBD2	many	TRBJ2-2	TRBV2	TGTGCCAGCAGCCCGGGACTAGCGGGAGGAGGAGGCGGGGAGCTGTTTTTT	CASSPGLAGGGGGELFF
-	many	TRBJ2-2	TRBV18	TGTGCCAGCTCACTTTCGAGCGGGGAGCTGTTTTTT	CASSLSSGELFF
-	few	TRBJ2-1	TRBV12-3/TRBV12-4	TGTGCCAGCAGGAAAGTGGCAGAGCAGTTCTTC	CASRKVAEQFF
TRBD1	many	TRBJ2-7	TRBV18	TGTGCCAGCTCACCCCCGGGACAGGGCAGCGAGCAGTACTTC	CASSPPGQGSEQYF
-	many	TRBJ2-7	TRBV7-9	TGTGCCATCCTAACGGGTCAGAACGAGCAGTACTTC	CAILTGQNEQYF
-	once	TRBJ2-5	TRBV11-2	TGTGCCAGCAGCTTCGCCCCCCAGGCGACCCAGTACTTC	CASSFAPQATQYF
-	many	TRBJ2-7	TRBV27	TGTGCCAGCAGATCCTCCGTGACGGACGAGCAGTACTTC	CASRSSVTDEQYF
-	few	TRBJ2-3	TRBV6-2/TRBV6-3	TGTGCCAGCACCCTAAGGAGGAACGAAGGCACGCAGTATTTT	CASTLRRNEGTQYF
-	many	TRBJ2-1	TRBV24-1	TGTGCCACCAGTGGCCTCGGGGGTAGCTCCTACAATGAGCAGTTCTTC	CATSGLGGSSYNEQFF
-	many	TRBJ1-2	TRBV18	TGTGCCAGCTCACCCGACATGTCTAACTATGGCTACACCTTC	CASSPDMSNYGYTF
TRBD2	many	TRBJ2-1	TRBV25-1	TGTGCCAGCAGTGACCCTGGACTAGCGGGAGTGCAGGATGAGCAGTTCTTC	CASSDPGLAGVQDEQFF
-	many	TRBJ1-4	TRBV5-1	TGCGCCAGCAGCGGGGGAGACGGCTACCCAAAACTGTTTTTT	CASSGGDGYPKLFF
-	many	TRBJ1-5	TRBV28	TGTGCCAGCAGTTCCCCTGGGCAGTTCGATCAGCCCCAGCATTTT	CASSSPGQFDQPQHF
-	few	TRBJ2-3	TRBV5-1	TGCGCCAGCAATCCCTTATGGGAAGATACGCAGTATTTT	CASNPLWEDTQYF
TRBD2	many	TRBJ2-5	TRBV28	TGTGCCCTTAGCGGGAGCGTACAAGAGACCCAGTACTTC	CALSGSVQETQYF
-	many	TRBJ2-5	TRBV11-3	TGTGCCAGCAGTCCAAGGGCAGAAGAGACCCAGTACTTC	CASSPRAEETQYF
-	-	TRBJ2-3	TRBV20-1	TGCAGTGCTAGCCTCTCGAGAGGGTACTTCACAGATACGCAGTATTTT	CSASLSRGYFTDTQYF
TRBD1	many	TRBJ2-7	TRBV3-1	TGTGCCAGCAGCCAAGTGGAGACAGGGTCCCCCCGCACGTACTTC	CASSQVETGSPRTYF
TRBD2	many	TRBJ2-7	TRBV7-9	TGTGCCAGCAGCTTCCTAGCGGGAGGACACTCCTACGAGCAGTACTTC	CASSFLAGGHSYEQYF
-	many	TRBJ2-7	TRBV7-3	TGTGCCAGCAGCTTACCCACCCGCCTCGACGGGACCTACGAGCAGTACTTC	CASSLPTRLDGTYEQYF
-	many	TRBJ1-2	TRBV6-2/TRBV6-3	TGTGCCAGCAGTTACATGGCCAGGGGAGGTGGCTACACCTTC	CASSYMARGGGYTF
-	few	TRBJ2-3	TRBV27	TGTGCCAGCAGTTCCGCGACAGCGCTTCCCCAACGGGATACGCAGTATTTT	CASSSATALPQRDTQYF
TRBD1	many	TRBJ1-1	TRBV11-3	TGTGCCAGCAGCGCCGGACAGGGAAGGACTGAAGCTTTCTTT	CASSAGQGRTEAFF
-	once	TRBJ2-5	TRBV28	TGTGCCAGCAGTCCTAGGGAGATACAAGAGACCCAGTACTTC	CASSPREIQETQYF
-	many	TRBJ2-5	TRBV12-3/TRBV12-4	TGTGCCAGCAGTTCGACTAGAGTGGAGACCCAGTACTTC	CASSSTRVETQYF
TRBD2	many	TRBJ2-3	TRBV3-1	TGTGCCAGCAGCTCCGGGGGGACAGATACGCAGTATTTT	CASSSGGTDTQYF
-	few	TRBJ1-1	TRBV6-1	TGTGCCAGCGGAGCTGAAGCTTTCTTT	CASGAEAFF
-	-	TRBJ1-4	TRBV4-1	TGCGCCAGCAGCTTAGGGGTGAGAGAAAAACTGTTTTTT	CASSLGVREKLFF
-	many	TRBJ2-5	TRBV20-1	TGCAGTGCTAGAACGCCCACAGGCCAAGAGACCCAGTACTTC	CSARTPTGQETQYF
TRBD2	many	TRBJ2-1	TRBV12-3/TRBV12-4	TGTGCCAGCAGTTCCAGGACTAGCGGGAGGTACAATGAGCAGTTCTTC	CASSSRTSGRYNEQFF
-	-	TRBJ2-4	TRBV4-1	TGCGCCAGCAGCCAAGTGGCGGGGAAAAACATTCAGTACTTC	CASSQVAGKNIQYF
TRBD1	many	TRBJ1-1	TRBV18	TGTGCCAGCTCACCGCGGGACAGGGGAACTGAAGCTTTCTTT	CASSPRDRGTEAFF